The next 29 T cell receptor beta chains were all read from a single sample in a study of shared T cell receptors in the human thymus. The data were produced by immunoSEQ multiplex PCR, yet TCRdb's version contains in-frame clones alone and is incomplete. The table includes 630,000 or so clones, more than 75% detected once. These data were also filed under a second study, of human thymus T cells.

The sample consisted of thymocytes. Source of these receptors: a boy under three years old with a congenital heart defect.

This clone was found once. The CDR3 bases are TGTGCCAGCATACGGACAGGGTACACAGATACGCAGTATTTT. Amino acid sequence: CASIRTGYTDTQYF. The V gene is TRBV2, the J gene TRBJ2-3; 8 bases are shared with TRBD1. The CDR3 is made up of 14 amino acids. The J segment lost 2 bases and the V segment lost 7 bases, leaving 5 bases of the junction unmatched. From germline, CDR1 is SNHLY and CDR2 FYNNEI. Combining the CDR3 with reference TRBV2 and TRBJ2-3 gives the whole variable domain EPEVTQTPSHQVTQMGQEVILRCVPISNHLYFYWYRQILGQKVEFLVSFYNNEISEKSEIFDDQFSVERPDGSNFTLKIRSTKLEDSAMYFCASIRTGYTDTQYFGPGTRLTVL.

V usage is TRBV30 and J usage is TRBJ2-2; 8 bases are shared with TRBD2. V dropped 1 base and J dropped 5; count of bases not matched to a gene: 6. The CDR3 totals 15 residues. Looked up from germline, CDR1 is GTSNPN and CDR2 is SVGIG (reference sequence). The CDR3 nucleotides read TGTGCCTGGAGTGGAAGCGGGAGTAGAACCGGGGAGCTGTTTTTT. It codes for CAWSGSGSRTGELFF.

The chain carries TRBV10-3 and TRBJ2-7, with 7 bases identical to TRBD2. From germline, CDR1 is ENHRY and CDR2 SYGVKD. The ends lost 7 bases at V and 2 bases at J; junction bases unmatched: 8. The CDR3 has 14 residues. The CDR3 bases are TGTGCCATCATGGGGGGGGTTGGTGCCTACGAGCAGTACTTC. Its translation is CAIMGGVGAYEQYF.

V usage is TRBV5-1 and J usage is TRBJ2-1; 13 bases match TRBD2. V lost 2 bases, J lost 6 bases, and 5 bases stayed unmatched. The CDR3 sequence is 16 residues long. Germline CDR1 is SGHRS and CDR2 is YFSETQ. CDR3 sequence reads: CASSLTRTSGGNEQFF. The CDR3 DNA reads TGCGCCAGCAGCTTAACCCGGACTAGCGGGGGCAATGAGCAGTTCTTC.

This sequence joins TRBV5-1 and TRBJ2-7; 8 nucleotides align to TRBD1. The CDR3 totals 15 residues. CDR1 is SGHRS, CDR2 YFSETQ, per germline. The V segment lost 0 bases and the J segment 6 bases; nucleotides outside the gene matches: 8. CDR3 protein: CASSLVPDRGCEQYF. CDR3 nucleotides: TGCGCCAGCAGCTTGGTGCCCGACAGGGGTTGCGAGCAGTACTTC.

CDR3 protein: CASSEQVHRTGGPSNYGYTF. The CDR3 DNA reads as TGTGCCAGCAGTGAACAAGTTCATCGGACAGGGGGACCCTCTAACTATGGCTACACCTTC. This rearrangement joins TRBV2 to TRBJ1-2; 10 bases line up with TRBD1. Germline CDR1 is SNHLY and CDR2 is FYNNEI. V gave up 2 bases and J gave up 0 bases; unmatched junction bases: 15. The CDR3 is 20 residues long.

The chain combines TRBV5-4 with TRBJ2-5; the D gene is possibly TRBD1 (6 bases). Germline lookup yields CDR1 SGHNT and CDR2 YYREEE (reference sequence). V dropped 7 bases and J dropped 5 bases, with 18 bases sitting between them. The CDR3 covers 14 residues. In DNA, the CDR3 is TGTGCCAGCTTGGGGGCGCATCCTCTGGAGACCCAGTACTTC. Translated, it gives CASLGAHPLETQYF.

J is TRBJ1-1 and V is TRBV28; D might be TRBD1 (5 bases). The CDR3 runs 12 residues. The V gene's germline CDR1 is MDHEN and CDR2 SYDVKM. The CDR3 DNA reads TGTGCATCCATCACAGGGAACACTGAAGCTTTCTTT. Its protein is CASITGNTEAFF.

CDR3 in amino acids: CASLPPGPVNEQFF. The CDR3 DNA is TGTGCCAGCCTACCCCCAGGGCCGGTCAATGAGCAGTTCTTC. The rearrangement joins TRBV2 to TRBJ2-1, with D possibly TRBD1 on 5 matching bases. CDR1 and CDR2 (germline): SNHLY, FYNNEI. Trimming left V 8 bases short and J 6 bases short, with 17 bases between. The CDR3 is 14 amino acids.

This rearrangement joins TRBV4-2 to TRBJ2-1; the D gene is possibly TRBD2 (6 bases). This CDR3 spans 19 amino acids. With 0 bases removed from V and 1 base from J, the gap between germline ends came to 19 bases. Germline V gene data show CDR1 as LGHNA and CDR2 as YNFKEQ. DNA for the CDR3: TGTGCCAGCAGCCAAGATGAACACGGACTAACCCTTTCCTACAATGAGCAGTTCTTC. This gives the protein CASSQDEHGLTLSYNEQFF.

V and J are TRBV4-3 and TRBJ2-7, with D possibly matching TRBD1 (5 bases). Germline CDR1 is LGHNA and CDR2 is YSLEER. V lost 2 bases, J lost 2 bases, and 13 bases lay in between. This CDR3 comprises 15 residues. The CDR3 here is CASSQHRTVPYEQYF. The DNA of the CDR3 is TGCGCCAGCAGCCAACACAGGACCGTCCCCTACGAGCAGTACTTC.

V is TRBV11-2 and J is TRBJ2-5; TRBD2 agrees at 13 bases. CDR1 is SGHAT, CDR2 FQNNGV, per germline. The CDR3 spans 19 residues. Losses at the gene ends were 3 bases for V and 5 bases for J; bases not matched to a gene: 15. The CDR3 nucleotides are TGTGCCAGCAGCTTCGACACTATTGGACTAGCGGGAGTTCGTGAGACCCAGTACTTC. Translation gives CASSFDTIGLAGVRETQYF.

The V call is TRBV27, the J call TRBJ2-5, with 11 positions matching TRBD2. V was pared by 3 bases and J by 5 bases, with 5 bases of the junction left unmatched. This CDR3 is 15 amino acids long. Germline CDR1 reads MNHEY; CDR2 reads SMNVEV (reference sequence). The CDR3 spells CASSFRTSGLETQYF. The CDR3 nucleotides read TGTGCCAGCAGTTTTCGGACTAGCGGGTTGGAGACCCAGTACTTC.

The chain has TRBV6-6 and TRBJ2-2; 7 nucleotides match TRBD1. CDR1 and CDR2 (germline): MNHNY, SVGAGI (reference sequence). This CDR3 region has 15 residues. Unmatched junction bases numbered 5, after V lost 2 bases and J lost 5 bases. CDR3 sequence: CASSYGQERTGELFF. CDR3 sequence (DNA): TGTGCCAGCAGTTACGGACAGGAACGGACCGGGGAGCTGTTTTTT.

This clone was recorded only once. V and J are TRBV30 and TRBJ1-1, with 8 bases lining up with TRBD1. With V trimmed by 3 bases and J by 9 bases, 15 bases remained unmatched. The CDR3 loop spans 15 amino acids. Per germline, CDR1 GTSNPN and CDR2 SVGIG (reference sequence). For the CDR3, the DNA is TGTGCCTGGAGGTCAGCAGACGACAGGGGCTGGAAAGCTTTCTTT. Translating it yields CAWRSADDRGWKAFF.

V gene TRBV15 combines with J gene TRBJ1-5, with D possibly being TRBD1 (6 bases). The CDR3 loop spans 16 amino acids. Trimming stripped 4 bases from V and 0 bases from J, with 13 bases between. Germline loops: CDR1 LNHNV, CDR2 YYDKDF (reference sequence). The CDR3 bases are TGTGCCACCAGCACCGAGGGGGACTATAGCAATCAGCCCCAGCATTTT. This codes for CATSTEGDYSNQPQHF. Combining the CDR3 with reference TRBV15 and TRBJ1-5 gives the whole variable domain DAMVIQNPRYQVTQFGKPVTLSCSQTLNHNVMYWYQQKSSQAPKLLFHYYDKDFNNEADTPDNFQSRRPNTSFCFLDIRSPGLGDTAMYLCATSTEGDYSNQPQHFGDGTRLSIL.

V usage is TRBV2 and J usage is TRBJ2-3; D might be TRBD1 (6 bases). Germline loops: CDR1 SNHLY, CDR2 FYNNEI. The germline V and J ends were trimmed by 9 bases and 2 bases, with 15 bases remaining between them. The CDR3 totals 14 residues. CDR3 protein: CARRDKRFTDTQYF. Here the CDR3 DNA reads TGTGCCAGGAGGGACAAGAGATTCACAGATACGCAGTATTTT.

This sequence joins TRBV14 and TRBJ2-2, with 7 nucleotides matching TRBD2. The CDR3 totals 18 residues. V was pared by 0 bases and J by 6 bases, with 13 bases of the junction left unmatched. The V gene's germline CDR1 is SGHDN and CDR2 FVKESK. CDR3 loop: CASSQDCTGRAFAGELFF. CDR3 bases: TGTGCCAGCAGCCAAGATTGTACGGGGAGGGCCTTTGCCGGGGAGCTGTTTTTT.

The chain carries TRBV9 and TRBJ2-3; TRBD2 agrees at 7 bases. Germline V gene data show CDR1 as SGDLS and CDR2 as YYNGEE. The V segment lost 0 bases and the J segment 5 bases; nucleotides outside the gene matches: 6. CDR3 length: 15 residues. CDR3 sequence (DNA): TGTGCCAGCAGCGTAGTTGGACTAGGGATAGATACGCAGTATTTT. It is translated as CASSVVGLGIDTQYF.

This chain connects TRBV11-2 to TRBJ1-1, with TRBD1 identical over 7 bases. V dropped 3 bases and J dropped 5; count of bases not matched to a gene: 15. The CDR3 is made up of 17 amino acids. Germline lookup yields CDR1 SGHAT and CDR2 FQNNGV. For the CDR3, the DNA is TGTGCCAGCAGCTTGCAGATGACAGGGAATGAGGGGACTGAAGCTTTCTTT. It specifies CASSLQMTGNEGTEAFF.

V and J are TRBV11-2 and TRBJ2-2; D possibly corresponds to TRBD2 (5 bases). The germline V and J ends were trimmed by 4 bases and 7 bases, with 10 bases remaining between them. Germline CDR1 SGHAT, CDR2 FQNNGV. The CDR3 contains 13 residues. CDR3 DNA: TGTGCCAGCAGCTCCGGACTGGGCGGGGAGCTGTTTTTT. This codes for CASSSGLGGELFF.

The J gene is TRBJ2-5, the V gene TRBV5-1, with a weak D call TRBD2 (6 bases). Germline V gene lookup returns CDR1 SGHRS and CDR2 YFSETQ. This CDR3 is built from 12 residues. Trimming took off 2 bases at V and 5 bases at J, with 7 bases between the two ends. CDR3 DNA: TGCGCCAGCAGCTTTGGAGGGGAGACCCAGTACTTC. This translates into CASSFGGETQYF.

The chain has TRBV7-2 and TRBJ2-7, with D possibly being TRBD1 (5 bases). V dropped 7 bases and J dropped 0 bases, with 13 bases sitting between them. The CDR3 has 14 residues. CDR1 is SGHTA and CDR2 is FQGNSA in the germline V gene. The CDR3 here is CASTQTDSSYEQYF. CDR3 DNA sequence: TGTGCCAGCACCCAGACAGATAGCTCCTACGAGCAGTACTTC.

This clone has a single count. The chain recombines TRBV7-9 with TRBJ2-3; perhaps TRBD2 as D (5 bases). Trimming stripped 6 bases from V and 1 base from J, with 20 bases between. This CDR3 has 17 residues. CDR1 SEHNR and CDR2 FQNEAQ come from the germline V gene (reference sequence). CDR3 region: CASSERLELGGTDTQYF. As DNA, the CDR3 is TGTGCCAGCAGTGAACGTTTAGAACTCGGGGGCACAGATACGCAGTATTTT. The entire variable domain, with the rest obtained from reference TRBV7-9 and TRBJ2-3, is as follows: DTGVSQNPRHKITKRGQNVTFRCDPISEHNRLYWYRQTLGQGPEFLTYFQNEAQLEKSRLLSDRFSAERPKGSFSTLEIQRTEQGDSAMYLCASSERLELGGTDTQYFGPGTRLTVL.

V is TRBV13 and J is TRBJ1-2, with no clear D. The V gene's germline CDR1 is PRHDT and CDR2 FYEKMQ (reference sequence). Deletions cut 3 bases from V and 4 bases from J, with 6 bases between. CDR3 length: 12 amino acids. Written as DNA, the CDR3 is TGTGCCAGCAGCTTGATGGCCTATGGCTACACCTTC. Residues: CASSLMAYGYTF.

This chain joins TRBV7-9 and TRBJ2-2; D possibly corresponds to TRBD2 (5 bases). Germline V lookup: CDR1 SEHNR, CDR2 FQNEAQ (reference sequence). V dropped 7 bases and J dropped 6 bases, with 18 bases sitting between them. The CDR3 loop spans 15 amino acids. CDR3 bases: TGTGCCAGCACCCCGGGGTCCGTATTTTCCGGGGAGCTGTTTTTT. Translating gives CASTPGSVFSGELFF.

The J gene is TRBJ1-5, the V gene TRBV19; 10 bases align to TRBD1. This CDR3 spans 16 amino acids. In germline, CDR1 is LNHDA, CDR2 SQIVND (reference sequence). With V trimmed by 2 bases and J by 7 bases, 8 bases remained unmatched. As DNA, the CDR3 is TGTGCCAGTAGTATATCTCGGTTGGACAGGGGGCAGCCCCAGCATTTT. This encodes CASSISRLDRGQPQHF.

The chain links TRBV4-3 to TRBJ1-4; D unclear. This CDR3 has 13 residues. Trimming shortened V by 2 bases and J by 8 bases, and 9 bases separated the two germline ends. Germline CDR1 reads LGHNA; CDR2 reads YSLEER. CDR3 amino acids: CASSQQAGEKLFF. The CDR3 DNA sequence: TGCGCCAGCAGCCAACAGGCGGGAGAAAAACTGTTTTTT.

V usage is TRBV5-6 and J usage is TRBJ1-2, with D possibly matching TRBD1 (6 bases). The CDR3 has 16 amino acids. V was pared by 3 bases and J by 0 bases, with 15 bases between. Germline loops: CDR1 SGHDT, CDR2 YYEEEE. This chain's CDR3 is CASSYRVSPSNYGYTF. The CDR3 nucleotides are TGTGCCAGCAGCTACAGGGTTTCACCTTCTAACTATGGCTACACCTTC.